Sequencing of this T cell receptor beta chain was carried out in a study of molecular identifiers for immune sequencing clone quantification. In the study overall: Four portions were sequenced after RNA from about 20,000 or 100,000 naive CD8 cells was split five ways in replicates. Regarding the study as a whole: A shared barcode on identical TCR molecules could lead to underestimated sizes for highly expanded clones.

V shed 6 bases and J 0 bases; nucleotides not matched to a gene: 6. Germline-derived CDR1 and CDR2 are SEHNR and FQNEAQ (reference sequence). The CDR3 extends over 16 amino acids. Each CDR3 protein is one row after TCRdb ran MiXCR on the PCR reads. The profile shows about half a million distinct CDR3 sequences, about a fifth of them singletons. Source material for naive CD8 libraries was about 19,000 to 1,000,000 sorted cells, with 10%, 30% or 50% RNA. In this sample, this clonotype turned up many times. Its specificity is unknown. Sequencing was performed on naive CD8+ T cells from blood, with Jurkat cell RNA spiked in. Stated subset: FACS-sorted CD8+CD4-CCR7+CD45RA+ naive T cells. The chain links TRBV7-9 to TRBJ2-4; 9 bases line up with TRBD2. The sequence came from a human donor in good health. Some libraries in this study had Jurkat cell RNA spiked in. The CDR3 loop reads CASSSSGGIAKNIQYF. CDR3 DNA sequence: TGTGCCAGCAGTTCCAGCGGGGGGATAGCCAAAAACATTCAGTACTTC.